The next 14 T cell receptor beta chains were all read from a single sample in a study of T-cell memory formation after mild COVID-19. TCRdb itself ran the 5' RACE reads through MiXCR, one entry per CDR3 protein. The sample records approximately 390,000 distinct CDR3 sequences, roughly 15% being singletons. Material: PBMCs or a T cell subset sorted from them (not recorded which). Receptor source: a man between 18 and 35 years old who had mild COVID-19 (a few samples of this study predate the infection). Cell type and time point are not known.

This clonotype was counted between two and nine times. The chain is built from TRBV10-3 and TRBJ2-6, with D possibly being TRBD1 (5 bases). This CDR3 comprises 15 residues. Germline CDR1 reads ENHRY; CDR2 reads SYGVKD. V was shortened by 4 bases and J by 0 bases, with 7 bases between the two germline ends. CDR3 nucleotide sequence: TGTGCCATCAGTGGGACAACCTCTGGGGCCAACGTCCTGACTTTC. Its protein product is CAISGTTSGANVLTF.

The chain has TRBV6-2 or TRBV6-3 and TRBJ1-4; D might be TRBD1 (6 bases). Germline CDR1 reads MNHEY; CDR2 reads SVGEGT. Trimming removed 11 bases at V and 6 bases at J, with 16 bases between. This CDR3 has 13 amino acids. The CDR3 nucleotides are TGTGCCGTCCGACAGGATAGCGATGAAAAACTGTTTTTT. Translated: CAVRQDSDEKLFF.

This clonotype was detected only a few times. The rearrangement uses TRBV5-1 and TRBJ1-2; no firm D call. V was clipped by 1 base and J by 8 bases, with 12 bases between them. Per the germline V gene, CDR1 is SGHRS and CDR2 is YFSETQ. The CDR3 sequence is 13 residues long. Here the CDR3 DNA reads TGCGCCAGCAGCTTGTTGGGAAGTGAAGGCTACACCTTC. It codes for CASSLLGSEGYTF.

There are a few counts of this clonotype. The rearrangement links TRBV19 to TRBJ1-5; 9 bases are a match to TRBD1. The J segment lost 4 bases and the V segment lost 7 bases, leaving 8 bases of the junction unmatched. Germline CDR1 reads LNHDA; CDR2 reads SQIVND (reference sequence). The CDR3 is 15 amino acids. The CDR3 is CASTWDRVDNQPQHF. CDR3 nucleotides: TGTGCCAGTACCTGGGACAGGGTCGATAATCAGCCCCAGCATTTT.

The CDR3 reads CASKHPTSGGPAYEQYF. The CDR3 DNA follows: TGTGCCAGCAAACACCCTACCTCCGGGGGCCCAGCCTACGAGCAGTACTTC. The V gene is TRBV2, the J gene TRBJ2-7, with D perhaps being TRBD1 or TRBD2 (6 bases each). Trimming took 7 bases from V and 2 from J, leaving 24 bases between them. CDR3 length: 17 amino acids. CDR1 and CDR2 (germline): SNHLY, FYNNEI.

This clonotype occurred a few times. The gene calls are TRBV27 and TRBJ1-1; D ambiguous. Per germline, CDR1 MNHEY and CDR2 SMNVEV (reference sequence). With 5 bases removed from V and 4 bases from J, the gap between germline ends came to 14 bases. This CDR3 region has 14 residues. CDR3 bases: TGTGCCAGCAGTCCAACGCCGGCTGGCACTGAAGCTTTCTTT. It codes for CASSPTPAGTEAFF.

This clonotype was seen at least ten times. The J gene is TRBJ2-1, the V gene TRBV3-1; 8 bases are a match to TRBD1. Germline CDR1 and CDR2: LGHDT and YNNKEL (reference sequence). The CDR3 runs 14 residues. V gave up 2 bases and J gave up 7 bases; unmatched junction bases: 4. The CDR3 sequence: CASSQTGGWNEQFF. The CDR3 coding sequence is TGTGCCAGCAGCCAAACAGGGGGATGGAATGAGCAGTTCTTC.

This clonotype has just one count. The V and J genes are TRBV11-2 and TRBJ1-2; D is ambiguous. Trimming cost V 5 bases and J 8 bases, with 18 bases left between them. In germline, CDR1 is SGHAT, CDR2 FQNNGV. CDR3 length: 14 amino acids. The CDR3 spells CASSTEHPKVGYTF. CDR3 nucleotides: TGTGCCAGCAGCACCGAACACCCCAAGGTCGGCTACACCTTC.

This clonotype was observed a handful of times. J is TRBJ2-7 and V is TRBV5-4; the match to TRBD2 covers 9 bases. CDR1 is SGHNT, CDR2 YYREEE, per germline (reference sequence). The V gene end was trimmed by 0 bases and the J gene end by 6 bases; junction bases not matched to a gene: 7. The CDR3 has 15 amino acids. The CDR3 bases are TGTGCCAGCAGCTTGGCGTTAGCGGGGGACCCCGAGCAGTACTTC. Translated: CASSLALAGDPEQYF.

This clonotype was detected only a few times. V is TRBV27 and J is TRBJ2-7; tentative D call: TRBD1 (5 bases). CDR3 length: 15 residues. Trimming took off 0 bases at V and 3 bases at J, with 12 bases between the two ends. Germline-derived CDR1 and CDR2 are MNHEY and SMNVEV (reference sequence). The DNA of the CDR3 is TGTGCCAGCAGTTTATCATCAGGGATGGGCTACGAGCAGTACTTC. Encoded protein: CASSLSSGMGYEQYF.

The chain joins TRBV5-1 to TRBJ2-2; tentatively, D is TRBD1 (6 bases). Trimming shortened V by 4 bases and J by 4 bases, and 14 bases separated the two germline ends. Per the germline V gene, CDR1 is SGHRS and CDR2 is YFSETQ. The CDR3 runs 15 residues. The CDR3 loop is CASSLDGQFTGELFF. In DNA, the CDR3 is TGCGCCAGCAGCCTGGACGGACAGTTCACCGGGGAGCTGTTTTTT.

This clonotype was detected only a few times. The chain joins TRBV5-6 to TRBJ1-1; D uncertain. CDR3 size: 16 residues. The V end was cut by 1 base, the J end by 0 bases, with 13 bases between. The germline V gene encodes CDR1 SGHDT and CDR2 YYEEEE. For the CDR3, the DNA is TGTGCCAGCAGCTTGTTACCCACCGGAGTGAACACTGAAGCTTTCTTT. Its protein product is CASSLLPTGVNTEAFF.

This clonotype was counted ten times or more. Written as DNA, the CDR3 is TGCAGTGCTAGAGATCTGGGGCACCGGGACACTGAAGCTTTCTTT. Its translation: CSARDLGHRDTEAFF. V is TRBV20-1 and J is TRBJ1-1; D might be TRBD1 (5 bases). The CDR3 runs 15 residues. V was clipped by 0 bases and J by 3 bases, with 14 bases between them. The germline CDR1 and CDR2 sequences are DFQATT and SNEGSKA (reference sequence).

V usage is TRBV24-1 and J usage is TRBJ2-5; D perhaps matches TRBD2 (5 bases). Trimming shortened V by 6 bases and J by 4 bases, and 11 bases separated the two germline ends. The CDR3 covers 13 residues. The germline V gene encodes CDR1 KGHDR and CDR2 SFDVKD. The CDR3 coding sequence is TGTGCCACCAGTAATGGAGGCGTAGAGACCCAGTACTTC. Translated: CATSNGGVETQYF.